This TCR beta chain was documented in a study of T-cell reconstitution after alpha-beta-depleted transplantation in children. This clonotype appeared a few times. Preparation of the TCRbeta library was carried out with unique molecular identifiers. Each CDR3 protein gets one entry after TCRdb re-called the PCR reads with MiXCR. The data show 260,000 or so distinct CDR3 sequences, around 11% seen once. Germline trimming cut 6 bases from V and 6 bases from J; bases unmatched to any gene: 15. Per the germline V gene, CDR1 is DFQATT and CDR2 is SNEGSKA (reference sequence). This CDR3 region has 15 residues.

This specimen consisted of PBMCs from the stem cell graft donor, obtained from the stem cell graft. This rearrangement joins TRBV20-1 to TRBJ2-7; 9 bases fit TRBD1. This receptor was identified in a human donor who donated a stem cell graft to a child with acute lymphoblastic leukemia. The CDR3 sequence is CSAQPTGTGLGEQYF. In DNA form, the CDR3 reads TGCAGTGCGCAACCCACCGGGACAGGGCTCGGCGAGCAGTACTTC.